Following are 7 T cell receptor beta chains from one sample sequenced in a study of T-cell reconstitution after alpha-beta-depleted transplantation in children. TCRbeta library preparation incorporated unique molecular identifiers. TCRdb re-derived calls from the PCR reads in MiXCR, one entry per CDR3 protein. The data show roughly 120,000 distinct CDR3 sequences, about 23% seen once. The source material was PBMCs, mostly from graft donor cells, sampled 180 days after TCRalphabeta/CD19-depleted stem cell transplant. The receptors derive from a male patient aged 2 to 9 who had a stem cell transplant for chronic granulomatous disease, so the T cells may come from the graft donor.

The rearrangement joins TRBV12-3 or TRBV12-4 to TRBJ2-4, with 10 bases identical to TRBD1. The CDR3 is 17 residues long. V shed 1 base, J shed 1 base, and the junction held 4 bases outside the gene matches. The CDR3 DNA reads as TGTGCCAGCAGTTTAGGGGGACAGGGGCGGGCCAAAAACATTCAGTACTTC. It is translated as CASSLGGQGRAKNIQYF.

This chain links TRBV5-6 with TRBJ1-2, with D uncertain. The ends were cut back, 5 bases at V and 3 bases at J, with 8 bases in the middle. Germline loops: CDR1 SGHDT, CDR2 YYEEEE. The CDR3 is 12 amino acids. CDR3: CASRRAYYGYTF. The DNA for the CDR3 is TGTGCCAGCAGGCGAGCATACTATGGCTACACCTTC.

This clonotype has a handful of counts. J is TRBJ2-1 and V is TRBV12-3 or TRBV12-4; 10 nucleotides agree with TRBD2. The junction had 2 bases not matched to a gene; V was cut back by 5 bases and J by 4 bases. CDR3 size: 14 residues. CDR3 in DNA: TGTGCCAGCAGTCCACTAGCGGGATACAATGAGCAGTTCTTC. It codes for CASSPLAGYNEQFF.

This clonotype was observed at least ten times. V gene TRBV7-2 combines with J gene TRBJ1-2, with 11 nucleotides matching TRBD1. V dropped 4 bases and J dropped 8; count of bases not matched to a gene: 6. The germline gives CDR1 SGHTA, CDR2 FQGNSA. The CDR3 has 14 amino acids. CDR3 residues: CASSSGTGGGGYTF. The CDR3 bases are TGTGCCAGCAGCTCCGGGACAGGGGGGGGCGGCTACACCTTC.

This rearrangement joins TRBV28 to TRBJ2-1; 11 positions match TRBD2. This CDR3 contains 14 residues. From germline, CDR1 is MDHEN and CDR2 SYDVKM. V gave up 6 bases and J gave up 4 bases; unmatched junction bases: 2. CDR3 in amino acids: CASSRLAGYNEQFF. CDR3 coding DNA: TGTGCCAGCAGCCGACTAGCGGGATACAATGAGCAGTTCTTC. The full variable domain, rest sourced from reference TRBV28 and TRBJ2-1, is DVKVTQSSRYLVKRTGEKVFLECVQDMDHENMFWYRQDPGLGLRLIYFSYDVKMKEKGDIPEGYSVSREKKERFSLILESASTNQTSMYLCASSRLAGYNEQFFGPGTRLTVL.

This chain links TRBV5-6 with TRBJ2-2; 7 bases align to TRBD1. V lost 4 bases and J lost 4; bases outside the gene matches: 7. This CDR3 contains 15 residues. The germline V gene has CDR1 SGHDT and CDR2 YYEEEE. The CDR3 nucleotides read TGTGCCAGCAGCGGACCGGGACAGATCACCGGGGAGCTGTTTTTT. Its translation is CASSGPGQITGELFF.

This clonotype was detected only a few times. The V call is TRBV12-3 or TRBV12-4, the J call TRBJ2-7, with 8 bases that match TRBD2. V shed 7 bases, J shed 6 bases, and the junction held 14 bases outside the gene matches. The CDR3 is 15 residues long. The CDR3 coding sequence is TGTGCCAGCACCCCCCGGACTAGCCCTACCCTCGAGCAGTACTTC. Its translation: CASTPRTSPTLEQYF.